At least ten counts were recorded for the clone carrying this T cell receptor (beta chain). These data originate in a study of T-cell memory formation after mild COVID-19. Each CDR3 protein gets one entry after TCRdb re-called the 5' RACE reads with MiXCR. The sample lists 150,000 to 200,000 distinct CDR3 sequences, 13% to 15% seen once, with roughly 13% in the top ten. CDR3 length: 16 amino acids. With 4 bases removed from V and 0 bases from J, the gap between germline ends came to 16 bases. The germline V gene has CDR1 KGHSH and CDR2 LQKENI. This sequence was found in an adult woman who had mild COVID-19 (a few samples of this study predate the infection). Cell type and time point are not known. The sample was PBMCs or a T cell subset sorted from them (not recorded which). This chain links TRBV18 with TRBJ2-7; D is perhaps TRBD2 (5 bases). CDR3 amino acids: CASSLRALEGSYEQYF. CDR3 in DNA: TGTGCCAGCTCACTCCGCGCCCTTGAGGGCTCCTACGAGCAGTACTTC.